The text below deals with one T cell receptor (beta chain). The method was immunoSEQ multiplex PCR; TCRdb's version includes in-frame clones alone and lacks a portion of them. This table has 56,000 or so clones, 65% to 90% appearing once. CDR1 is SNHLY, CDR2 FYNNEI, per germline. This CDR3 is built from 14 residues. The J segment lost 3 bases and the V segment lost 7 bases, leaving 9 bases of the junction unmatched. Time point here: pretreatment peripheral blood. This sample was included in a study of PD-L1 blockade in urothelial cancer. The clonotype was recovered from a man between 65 and 79 years old with urothelial cancer. This sample comprised PBMCs, obtained around atezolizumab (anti-PD-L1) treatment. The chain carries TRBV2 and TRBJ2-7, with TRBD2 matching over 7 bases. DNA for the CDR3: TGTGCCAGCAAGCGGGACCTGGGGAACTACGAGCAGTACTTC. Protein product: CASKRDLGNYEQYF.